The clone carrying this T cell receptor (beta chain) has more than one count but fewer than ten. Its antigen is unknown. The entry originates in a study of T-cell reconstitution after alpha-beta-depleted transplantation in children. Regarding the study as a whole: Alpha-beta T cells present about two months after transplant were reported to originate from several hundred expanded graft clones. Most T-cell counts and diversity one year after the transplant came from T cells that were newly produced.

Germline V lookup: CDR1 SGHRS, CDR2 YFSETQ. Trimming removed 2 bases at V and 5 bases at J, with 17 bases between. The CDR3 length is 15 residues. The TCRbeta library was prepared with unique molecular identifiers. TCRdb analysed the PCR reads with MiXCR anew, one entry per CDR3 protein. The table lists about 980,000 distinct CDR3 sequences, roughly 29% of them singletons, with under 30% in the top ten. This chain connects TRBV5-1 to TRBJ2-7; TRBD1 might be the D (6 bases). This receptor was identified in a boy less than two years old who had a stem cell transplant for SCID, so the T cells may come from the graft donor. The source material was PBMCs, mostly from graft donor cells, sampled 360 days after TCRalphabeta/CD19-depleted stem cell transplant. The CDR3 nucleotides are TGCGCCAGCAGCTTTCGGCAGGGGTCGGTGGACGAGCAGTACTTC. This translates into CASSFRQGSVDEQYF.